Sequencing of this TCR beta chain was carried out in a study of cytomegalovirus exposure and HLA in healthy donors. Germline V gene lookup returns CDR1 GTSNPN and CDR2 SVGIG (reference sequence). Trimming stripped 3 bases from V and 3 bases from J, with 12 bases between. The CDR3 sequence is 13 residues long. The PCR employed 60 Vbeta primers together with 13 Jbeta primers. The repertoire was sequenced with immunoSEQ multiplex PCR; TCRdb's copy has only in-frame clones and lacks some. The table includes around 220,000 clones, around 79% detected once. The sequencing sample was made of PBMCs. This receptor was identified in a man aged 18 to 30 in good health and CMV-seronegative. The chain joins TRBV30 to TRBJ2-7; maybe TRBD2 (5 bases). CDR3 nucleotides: TGTGCCTGGAGGCCGGGGTTACGCTACGAGCAGTACTTC. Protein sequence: CAWRPGLRYEQYF. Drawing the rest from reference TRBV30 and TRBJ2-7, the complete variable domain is SQTIHQWPATLVQPVGSPLSLECTVEGTSNPNLYWYRQAAGRGLQLLFYSVGIGQISSEVPQNLSASRPQDRQFILSSKKLLLSDSGFYLCAWRPGLRYEQYFGPGTRLTVT.